The 29 T cell receptor beta chains below all came from one sample that was sequenced in a study of chemoradiotherapy in HPV16-positive cancers. The repertoire was sequenced with immunoSEQ multiplex PCR; TCRdb's copy has only in-frame clones and lacks some. Altogether more than 7,000 clones are present, roughly 85% being singletons, with the ten largest covering around 14%. The source material was blood, sampled from a patient who underwent chemoradiotherapy. These receptors were collected from a human donor with HPV-associated anogenital cancer.

This clone was detected once. The chain recombines TRBV5-6 with TRBJ1-5, with D perhaps TRBD1 (6 bases). Trimming removed 3 bases at V and 5 bases at J, with 12 bases between. Germline loops: CDR1 SGHDT, CDR2 YYEEEE. This CDR3 is 14 amino acids long. The CDR3 nucleotides are TGTGCCAGCAGCTCAAGTAGGGGGGATCAGCCCCAGCATTTT. Translating it yields CASSSSRGDQPQHF.

The rearrangement joins TRBV27 to TRBJ1-1; possible D gene TRBD1, 5 bases. The germline V and J ends were trimmed by 4 bases and 11 bases, with 11 bases remaining between them. Per germline, CDR1 MNHEY and CDR2 SMNVEV (reference sequence). The CDR3 has 11 amino acids. CDR3 amino acids: CASSSGHGAFF. Here the CDR3 DNA reads TGTGCCAGCAGTTCCGGACATGGGGCTTTCTTT.

The rearrangement joins TRBV5-4 to TRBJ2-2; D is possibly TRBD2 (6 bases). The CDR3 contains 16 residues. CDR1 is SGHNT and CDR2 is YYREEE in the germline V gene (reference sequence). The V and J ends lost 4 bases and 3 bases respectively, with 16 bases between them. CDR3 amino acids: CASSPRGRSHTGELFF. The CDR3 nucleotides are TGTGCCAGCAGCCCCCGAGGGAGGAGTCACACCGGGGAGCTGTTTTTT.

The rearrangement uses TRBV25-1 and TRBJ1-3; D remains ambiguous. This CDR3 is 14 amino acids long. Trimming left V 4 bases short and J 5 bases short, with 12 bases between. Germline V lookup: CDR1 MGHDK, CDR2 SYGVNS. The chain's CDR3 is CASSGVGQRNTIYF. The CDR3 region has the DNA TGTGCCAGCAGTGGCGTCGGGCAGAGAAACACCATATATTTT.

This sequence joins TRBV13 and TRBJ2-1; 10 positions agree with TRBD1. The CDR3 contains 15 residues. Germline lookup yields CDR1 PRHDT and CDR2 FYEKMQ (reference sequence). V lost 5 bases to trimming and J lost 5 bases; unmatched junction nucleotides: 6. The CDR3 DNA follows: TGTGCCAGCAGCGGGGGAGGACAGGGGGACAATGAGCAGTTCTTC. As protein: CASSGGGQGDNEQFF.

Only one count was recorded for this clone. This chain uses TRBV9 with TRBJ2-2; D not resolved. Trimming took off 4 bases at V and 4 bases at J, with 8 bases between the two ends. The CDR3 extends over 13 amino acids. Germline V gives CDR1 SGDLS, CDR2 YYNGEE. The CDR3: CASSQGFTGELFF. The CDR3 DNA sequence: TGTGCCAGCAGCCAAGGTTTCACCGGGGAGCTGTTTTTT.

This clone came up a few times. This chain links TRBV6-1 with TRBJ1-5; D ambiguous. Between the trimmed V and J ends, which lost 8 bases and 6 bases, there was a span of 8 bases. This CDR3 has 11 amino acids. CDR1 MNHNS and CDR2 SASEGT come from the germline V gene. CDR3 loop: CASGTGQPQHF. For the CDR3, the DNA is TGTGCCAGCGGTACGGGTCAGCCCCAGCATTTT.

The V call is TRBV7-7, the J call TRBJ2-1, with a tentative D call TRBD1 (5 bases). The CDR3 is made up of 13 amino acids. CDR1 is SSHAT, CDR2 FNYEAQ, per germline (reference sequence). Deletions cut 2 bases from V and 6 bases from J, with 8 bases between. The CDR3 DNA reads TGTGCCAGCAGCTTACAGGGCCTCAATGAGCAGTTCTTC. Its translation: CASSLQGLNEQFF.

The chain has TRBV18 and TRBJ1-4; weak D call: TRBD1 (5 bases). Germline CDR1 is KGHSH and CDR2 is LQKENI. This CDR3 is built from 15 residues. V lost 1 base and J 11 bases, leaving 17 bases between the germline ends. The CDR3 here is CASSPRGQPSTKLFF. The CDR3 DNA reads as TGTGCCAGCTCACCACGGGGCCAGCCATCGACGAAACTGTTTTTT.

Only one count was recorded for this clone. The chain employs TRBV10-3 and TRBJ1-2, with 10 positions matching TRBD1. CDR3 length equals 15 residues. J gave up 6 bases and V 5 bases, and 9 bases lay outside the gene matches. Germline V gives CDR1 ENHRY, CDR2 SYGVKD. The CDR3 nucleotides are TGTGCCATCAGTTACACGACAGGGGGCGAGCATGGCTACACCTTC. It yields the protein CAISYTTGGEHGYTF.

This rearrangement joins TRBV7-2 to TRBJ1-6; D remains unclear. V dropped 1 base and J dropped 9 bases, with 7 bases sitting between them. The CDR3 covers 13 residues. Per the germline V gene, CDR1 is SGHTA and CDR2 is FQGNSA. This chain's CDR3 is CASSLDRGSPLHF. CDR3 DNA sequence: TGTGCCAGCAGCTTAGATCGAGGTTCACCCCTCCACTTT.

The chain is built from TRBV9 and TRBJ1-5; D gene uncertain. Germline V gene lookup returns CDR1 SGDLS and CDR2 YYNGEE. The CDR3 has 15 amino acids. V lost 4 bases and J 5 bases, leaving 16 bases between the germline ends. The CDR3 DNA sequence: TGTGCCAGCAGCCCAAGCCCGAAGGTATATCAGCCCCAGCATTTT. This encodes CASSPSPKVYQPQHF.

The chain recombines TRBV5-6 with TRBJ1-6, with 9 positions matching TRBD1. The CDR3 is 15 residues long. Germline V gene data show CDR1 as SGHDT and CDR2 as YYEEEE. V lost 2 bases to trimming and J lost 7 bases; unmatched junction nucleotides: 4. CDR3 residues: CASSLPGTGNSPLHF. CDR3 sequence (DNA): TGTGCCAGCAGCTTACCCGGGACAGGGAATTCACCCCTCCACTTT.

The CDR3 bases are TGTGCCAGCAGCTTGAGCGGGGAAGCCTACGAGCAGTACTTC. Amino acids: CASSLSGEAYEQYF. The rearrangement links TRBV7-6 to TRBJ2-7; the match to TRBD2 covers 7 bases. Germline CDR1 and CDR2: SGHVS and FNYEAQ. This CDR3 comprises 14 residues. Trimming removed 3 bases from V and 2 bases from J; junction bases left unmatched: 4.

The CDR3 DNA reads as TGTGCCAGCAGCTTAGGAGAGACAGGGGCCCATGAGCAGTTCTTC. This gives the protein CASSLGETGAHEQFF. This chain uses TRBV7-2 with TRBJ2-1, with 8 bases aligning to TRBD1. The length of the CDR3 is 15 residues. Losses at the gene ends were 1 base for V and 8 bases for J; bases not matched to a gene: 7. CDR1 and CDR2 from the germline V gene are SGHTA and FQGNSA.

The J gene is TRBJ2-2, the V gene TRBV9; tentative D call: TRBD2 (6 bases). The CDR3 contains 17 residues. Germline V gene sequence: CDR1 SGDLS, CDR2 YYNGEE. V gave up 4 bases and J gave up 4 bases, with 20 bases separating them. The CDR3 coding sequence is TGTGCCAGCAGCAACAACCGGGACTCCAGGGCCACCGGGGAGCTGTTTTTT. It translates to CASSNNRDSRATGELFF.

The chain links TRBV6-1 to TRBJ2-2; 11 bases line up with TRBD2. Germline CDR1 reads MNHNS; CDR2 reads SASEGT. The CDR3 runs to 14 residues. Germline trimming cut 6 bases from V and 4 bases from J; bases unmatched to any gene: 1. DNA for the CDR3: TGTGCCAGCAGGGGGACTAGCGGCACCGGGGAGCTGTTTTTT. This translates into CASRGTSGTGELFF.

This chain uses TRBV30 with TRBJ1-4, with 8 bases matching TRBD1. Germline V gene lookup returns CDR1 GTSNPN and CDR2 SVGIG (reference sequence). V dropped 5 bases and J dropped 1; count of bases not matched to a gene: 3. There are 14 residues in the CDR3. The CDR3 is CAWGGQGTNEKLFF. CDR3 DNA sequence: TGTGCCTGGGGCGGACAGGGAACTAATGAAAAACTGTTTTTT.

This clone has just a few counts. CDR3 sequence: CAWRLGQEWRGYTF. The CDR3 DNA follows: TGTGCCTGGAGACTTGGACAGGAGTGGAGAGGCTACACCTTC. V is TRBV30 and J is TRBJ1-2, with 7 positions matching TRBD1. J gave up 8 bases and V 3 bases, and 12 bases lay outside the gene matches. CDR3 length: 14 amino acids. Germline V gene data show CDR1 as GTSNPN and CDR2 as SVGIG (reference sequence).

This clone appeared once. The chain employs TRBV5-4 and TRBJ2-3, with 9 bases that match TRBD1. V lost 5 bases to trimming and J lost 4 bases; unmatched junction nucleotides: 17. This CDR3 comprises 18 residues. The germline CDR1 and CDR2 sequences are SGHNT and YYREEE (reference sequence). Here the CDR3 reads CASSLTGGGGGLPDTQYF. The CDR3 coding sequence is TGTGCCAGCAGTCTTACAGGGGGCGGAGGGGGACTCCCAGATACGCAGTATTTT.

This clone was detected a few times. This rearrangement joins TRBV7-9 to TRBJ1-1, with D unclear. This CDR3 spans 13 amino acids. V was clipped by 6 bases and J by 5 bases, with 13 bases between them. CDR1 is SEHNR and CDR2 is FQNEAQ in the germline V gene (reference sequence). CDR3 coding DNA: TGTGCCAGCAGACGGGAGCCTGGGACTGAAGCTTTCTTT. As protein: CASRREPGTEAFF.

The chain couples TRBV6-5 to TRBJ2-1; no firm D call. The germline V gene encodes CDR1 MNHEY and CDR2 SVGAGI. This CDR3 spans 15 amino acids. Trimming pared 5 bases from V and 0 bases from J, leaving 11 bases between. This CDR3 is CASSPTQASYNEQFF. CDR3 bases: TGTGCCAGCAGTCCGACACAAGCCTCCTACAATGAGCAGTTCTTC.

The chain recombines TRBV7-9 with TRBJ2-1; TRBD1 matches 8 bases. Germline lookup yields CDR1 SEHNR and CDR2 FQNEAQ (reference sequence). V was pared by 2 bases and J by 5 bases, with 5 bases of the junction left unmatched. The CDR3 loop spans 15 amino acids. CDR3 sequence reads: CASSLQGAPHNEQFF. DNA of the CDR3: TGTGCCAGCAGCTTACAGGGGGCTCCCCACAATGAGCAGTTCTTC. Complete variable domain (other parts from reference TRBV7-9 and TRBJ2-1): DTGVSQNPRHKITKRGQNVTFRCDPISEHNRLYWYRQTLGQGPEFLTYFQNEAQLEKSRLLSDRFSAERPKGSFSTLEIQRTEQGDSAMYLCASSLQGAPHNEQFFGPGTRLTVL.

The rearrangement links TRBV2 to TRBJ1-1, with a tentative D call TRBD1 (5 bases). V shed 7 bases and J shed 0 bases, with 15 bases lying between them. Germline CDR1 reads SNHLY; CDR2 reads FYNNEI. The CDR3 runs to 15 residues. CDR3 coding DNA: TGTGCCAGCATACGTGGAGGGGCCGTGAACACTGAAGCTTTCTTT. This codes for CASIRGGAVNTEAFF.

The V call is TRBV6-6, the J call TRBJ1-4, with 8 bases identical to TRBD1. CDR1 and CDR2 from the germline V gene are MNHNY and SVGAGI (reference sequence). The CDR3 extends over 15 amino acids. Losses at the gene ends were 5 bases for V and 5 bases for J; bases not matched to a gene: 7. The CDR3: CASSARQGLNEKLFF. Here the CDR3 DNA reads TGTGCCAGCAGTGCTAGACAGGGGCTAAATGAAAAACTGTTTTTT.

The chain couples TRBV5-6 to TRBJ2-7; no clear D gene. The CDR3 totals 17 residues. CDR1 is SGHDT, CDR2 YYEEEE, per germline. Trimming cost V 0 bases and J 6 bases, with 22 bases left between them. The CDR3 here is CASSLGPSGTFVSEQYF. The CDR3 nucleotides read TGTGCCAGCAGCTTGGGGCCTTCCGGAACCTTCGTCAGCGAGCAGTACTTC.

The chain employs TRBV10-1 and TRBJ2-7; D tentatively fits TRBD1 or TRBD2 (5 bases each). The CDR3 runs to 13 residues. Trimming removed 10 bases at V and 3 bases at J, with 16 bases between. Germline assignment: CDR1 WNHNN and CDR2 SYGVQD (reference sequence). The CDR3 region has the DNA TGCGCCACCTCCCGGGACGGAATCTACGAGCAGTACTTC. It encodes CATSRDGIYEQYF.

The chain carries TRBV10-2 and TRBJ2-7, with TRBD1 matching over 8 bases. The CDR3 runs 13 residues. Trimming at V came to 3 bases and at J to 4 bases, leaving 2 bases not matched to a gene. Germline loops: CDR1 WSHSY, CDR2 SAAADI. In DNA form, the CDR3 reads TGCGCCAGCAGTGAAGGGACAGGTTACGAGCAGTACGTC. Amino acids: CASSEGTGYEQYV.

The chain couples TRBV5-6 to TRBJ1-3; 9 nucleotides line up with TRBD1. Per the germline V gene, CDR1 is SGHDT and CDR2 is YYEEEE. This CDR3 spans 17 amino acids. V lost 2 bases to trimming and J lost 2 bases; unmatched junction nucleotides: 8. In DNA, the CDR3 is TGTGCCAGCAGCTTTGGGACCGGGACAGGGCCTGGAAACACCATATATTTT. Its protein is CASSFGTGTGPGNTIYF.